One sample yielded the 5 T cell receptor beta chains listed below, sequenced in a study of CD8 T cells in Susac syndrome (dated by TCRdb to the late 2010s). Receptors were amplified or captured by the immunoSEQ multiplex PCR assay. RNA was extracted using the RNeasy kit, and about 0.5 to 1 ug of the RNA was reverse transcribed with random hexamers. TCRdb took the public reads, trimmed them with fastp at Q25, ran MiXCR for clone calling and kept in-frame beta chains. Each CDR3 protein appears once, grouped with its most common genes and DNA. The sample table shows tens of thousands of distinct CDR3 sequences, and 95% are seen once. The ten largest clones capture under 0.5% of the sample. The material sequenced was CD8+ T cells from PBMCs. These receptors all come from a human donor with Susac syndrome.

The chain uses TRBV9 and TRBJ2-2, with unresolved D. The germline V gene encodes CDR1 SGDLS and CDR2 YYNGEE. This CDR3 is 18 amino acids long. V dropped 2 bases and J dropped 0 bases, with 17 bases sitting between them. The CDR3 nucleotides are TGTGCCAGCAGCGTTCCCTTGGCAGCGACGACGAACACCGGGGAGCTGTTTTTT. The encoded protein is CASSVPLAATTNTGELFF.

V gene TRBV4-1 combines with J gene TRBJ2-7, with 8 bases identical to TRBD2. Per the germline V gene, CDR1 is MGHRA and CDR2 is YSYEKL. V was pared by 4 bases and J by 1 base, with 9 bases of the junction left unmatched. This CDR3 spans 16 amino acids. The CDR3 protein is CASSRLLAGVSYEQYF. In DNA form, the CDR3 reads TGCGCCAGCAGCCGTCTCCTAGCGGGTGTGTCCTACGAGCAGTACTTC.

This chain uses TRBV13 with TRBJ2-1; no firm D call. CDR1 is PRHDT, CDR2 FYEKMQ, per germline (reference sequence). Between the trimmed V and J ends, which lost 4 bases and 9 bases, there was a span of 19 bases. This CDR3 spans 15 amino acids. DNA for the CDR3: TGTGCCAGCAGCTCAGAGATTACCCGAGGTGGTGAGCAGTTCTTC. Residues: CASSSEITRGGEQFF.

A remark on this clonotype: The DNA is left out, because the CDR3 cannot be placed on it with certainty; the CDR3 is given as TCRdb lists it. The V call is TRBV30, the J call TRBJ2-5; the table names TRBD2, a call not compared with the DNA. Per the germline V gene, CDR1 is GTSNPN and CDR2 is SVGIG (reference sequence). The CDR3 is 12 residues long, counting both termini. CDR3 region: CAWSVGGGIAYF.

DNA of the CDR3: TGTGCCAGCAGCCTACCAAGGGAGCAGGAGGTTGGGGAGACCCAGTACTTC. Protein product: CASSLPREQEVGETQYF. V gene TRBV7-8 combines with J gene TRBJ2-5; TRBD2 is a possible D gene (5 bases). Trimming removed 5 bases from V and 5 bases from J, with 24 bases in between. Germline V gives CDR1 SGHVS, CDR2 FQNEAQ. There are 17 residues in the CDR3.